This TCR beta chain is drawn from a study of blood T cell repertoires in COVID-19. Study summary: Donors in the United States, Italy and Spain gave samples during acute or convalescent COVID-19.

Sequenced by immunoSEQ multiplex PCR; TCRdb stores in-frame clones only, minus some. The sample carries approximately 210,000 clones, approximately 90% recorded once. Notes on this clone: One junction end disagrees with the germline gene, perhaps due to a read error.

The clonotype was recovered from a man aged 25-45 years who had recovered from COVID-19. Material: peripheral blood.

CDR3 bases: TGTGCCAGCAGTGAATCCTTTGGCAATGAGCCCCAGCATTTT. Translating it yields CASSESFGNEPQHF. The chain is built from TRBV25-1 and TRBJ1-5; no clear D. The CDR3 spans 14 residues. The V gene's germline CDR1 is MGHDK and CDR2 SYGVNS.